A single sample is the source of the 25 T cell receptor beta chains below, sequenced in a study of cytomegalovirus exposure and HLA in healthy donors. The PCR was carried out with 60 Vbeta primers and 13 Jbeta primers. Method: immunoSEQ multiplex PCR; TCRdb's copy keeps in-frame clones and lacks some. Reported are more than 45,000 clones; the ten largest clones contain less than 2.5%. Material for sequencing was PBMCs. All receptors derive from a woman aged 40-49 years in good health and CMV-seronegative.

This chain uses TRBV4-1 with TRBJ2-2, with 8 bases fitting TRBD2. The CDR3 is made up of 16 amino acids. The germline gives CDR1 MGHRA, CDR2 YSYEKL. The trim removed 4 bases at V and 0 bases at J, leaving 4 bases unmatched. CDR3 DNA: TGCGCCAGCAGCCGTCGACTAGCGTCGAACACCGGGGAGCTGTTTTTT. Its translation: CASSRRLASNTGELFF.

The chain couples TRBV13 to TRBJ2-7, with D possibly being TRBD2 (7 bases). The CDR3 is 14 amino acids. The germline CDR1 and CDR2 sequences are PRHDT and FYEKMQ (reference sequence). Trimming removed 5 bases at V and 4 bases at J, with 15 bases between. The CDR3 loop is CASSQGRGKYEQYF. CDR3 nucleotide sequence: TGTGCCAGCAGCCAAGGGAGGGGGAAGTACGAGCAGTACTTC. Drawing the rest from reference TRBV13 and TRBJ2-7, the complete variable domain is AAGVIQSPRHLIKEKRETATLKCYPIPRHDTVYWYQQGPGQDPQFLISFYEKMQSDKGSIPDRFSAQQFSDYHSELNMSSLELGDSALYFCASSQGRGKYEQYFGPGTRLTVT.

The rearrangement joins TRBV4-2 to TRBJ1-2; 7 positions match TRBD1. The junction had 9 bases not matched to a gene; V was cut back by 0 bases and J by 11 bases. The germline V gene has CDR1 LGHNA and CDR2 YNFKEQ. This CDR3 region has 14 residues. The chain's CDR3 is CASSQEGQPHRYTF. CDR3 coding DNA: TGTGCCAGCAGCCAAGAGGGACAGCCCCATCGTTACACCTTC.

The J gene is TRBJ1-1, the V gene TRBV18; D might be TRBD1 (5 bases). Trimming pared 8 bases from V and 4 bases from J, leaving 14 bases between. Germline V gene data show CDR1 as KGHSH and CDR2 as LQKENI. The CDR3 has 13 residues. CDR3 in amino acids: CASLLMGGTEAFF. The CDR3 region has the DNA TGTGCCAGCCTCCTAATGGGGGGCACTGAAGCTTTCTTT.

The chain couples TRBV6-5 to TRBJ2-3, with 9 bases fitting TRBD2. This CDR3 is built from 14 residues. The germline V gene has CDR1 MNHEY and CDR2 SVGAGI. J was trimmed by 5 bases and V by 6 bases; bases with no gene match: 6. The CDR3 region is CASRRGGAEDTQYF. In DNA, the CDR3 is TGTGCCAGCAGGCGCGGGGGGGCTGAAGATACGCAGTATTTT.

CDR3 in DNA: TGTGCCAGCAGCTTAGGTTTGGGGGGAAGGGAGCAGTACTTC. Translation gives CASSLGLGGREQYF. The chain joins TRBV11-2 to TRBJ2-5; TRBD2 is a possible D gene (6 bases). CDR1 and CDR2 from the germline V gene are SGHAT and FQNNGV. Trimming removed 1 base at V and 11 bases at J, with 17 bases between. This CDR3 comprises 14 residues.

V is TRBV25-1 and J is TRBJ2-7; tentative D call: TRBD1 (6 bases). Between the trimmed V and J ends, which lost 2 bases and 9 bases, there was a span of 8 bases. The CDR3 is 11 residues long. CDR1 and CDR2 (germline): MGHDK, SYGVNS. In DNA form, the CDR3 reads TGTGCCAGCAGTGAAGGGGGCGGGCAGTACTTC. Translating gives CASSEGGGQYF.

This chain uses TRBV30 with TRBJ2-7; a possible D gene is TRBD2 (6 bases). CDR1 is GTSNPN and CDR2 is SVGIG in the germline V gene (reference sequence). The CDR3 is 12 amino acids. Trimming pared 5 bases from V and 1 base from J, leaving 9 bases between. The CDR3 DNA reads TGTGCCTGGTCCCGGGGGTCCTACGAGCAGTACTTC. Protein product: CAWSRGSYEQYF.

The genes are TRBV7-8 and TRBJ2-1, with TRBD2 identical over 7 bases. The trim removed 5 bases at V and 9 bases at J, leaving 16 bases unmatched. Germline CDR1 reads SGHVS; CDR2 reads FQNEAQ. This CDR3 contains 16 residues. In nucleotides, the CDR3 is TGTGCCAGCAGCACAAGCGGCGGACTAGTAGCGGGTGAGCAGTTCTTC. Protein: CASSTSGGLVAGEQFF.

The J gene is TRBJ1-3, the V gene TRBV19; no reliable D call. The CDR3 is 15 amino acids. Germline assignment: CDR1 LNHDA and CDR2 SQIVND (reference sequence). V was pared by 6 bases and J by 0 bases, with 12 bases between. The CDR3 here is CASRKTGSSGNTIYF. Here the CDR3 DNA reads TGTGCCAGTAGAAAGACTGGGAGCTCTGGAAACACCATATATTTT.

The gene calls are TRBV14 and TRBJ1-2; no clear D. From germline, CDR1 is SGHDN and CDR2 FVKESK. The germline V and J ends were trimmed by 2 bases and 6 bases, with 10 bases remaining between them. The CDR3 consists of 13 residues. CDR3 in amino acids: CASSQSGTHGYTF. CDR3 bases: TGTGCCAGCAGCCAATCGGGTACCCATGGCTACACCTTC.

The chain carries TRBV9 and TRBJ2-3; TRBD2 matches at 7 bases. The CDR3 has 15 amino acids. Germline lookup yields CDR1 SGDLS and CDR2 YYNGEE. V gave up 4 bases and J gave up 4 bases; unmatched junction bases: 9. This chain's CDR3 is CASSPRDYMSDTQYF. DNA of the CDR3: TGTGCCAGCAGCCCCCGGGACTATATGTCAGATACGCAGTATTTT.

V usage is TRBV6-1 and J usage is TRBJ1-1; D ambiguous. Trimming took 6 bases from V and 1 from J, leaving 6 bases between them. The germline V gene encodes CDR1 MNHNS and CDR2 SASEGT. The CDR3 consists of 12 residues. In nucleotides, the CDR3 is TGTGCCAGCAGCGCAGGGAACACTGAAGCTTTCTTT. Amino acids: CASSAGNTEAFF.

The V call is TRBV19, the J call TRBJ2-4, with 7 bases matching TRBD1. Trimming cost V 7 bases and J 0 bases; bases outside gene matches: 12. The CDR3 is 17 residues long. The V gene's germline CDR1 is LNHDA and CDR2 SQIVND (reference sequence). DNA of the CDR3: TGTGCCAGTAAGAGAGGGACAGTACCCTTAGCCAAAAACATTCAGTACTTC. Its translation: CASKRGTVPLAKNIQYF. Using reference TRBV19 and TRBJ2-4 for the parts outside the CDR3, the full variable domain is DGGITQSPKYLFRKEGQNVTLSCEQNLNHDAMYWYRQDPGQGLRLIYYSQIVNDFQKGDIAEGYSVSREKKESFPLTVTSAQKNPTAFYLCASKRGTVPLAKNIQYFGAGTRLSVL.

This clone registers medium-sized by frequency. The chain is built from TRBV4-3 and TRBJ1-3, with D hard to call. The CDR3 contains 13 residues. Trimming pared 3 bases from V and 4 bases from J, leaving 7 bases between. The germline V gene encodes CDR1 LGHNA and CDR2 YSLEER. CDR3 sequence (DNA): TGCGCCAGCAGCCAGTGGCGGGGAAACACCATATATTTT. Translated, it gives CASSQWRGNTIYF.

This chain links TRBV5-1 with TRBJ1-4, with 9 positions matching TRBD1. The length of the CDR3 is 18 residues. Germline V gives CDR1 SGHRS, CDR2 YFSETQ. The junction had 13 bases not matched to a gene; V was cut back by 0 bases and J by 7 bases. The CDR3 nucleotides read TGCGCCAGCAGCTTGGCCCCGTCCACAGGGGGCATTGGTGAAAAACTGTTTTTT. It specifies CASSLAPSTGGIGEKLFF.

This chain uses TRBV6-1 with TRBJ1-1; D gene unclear. Trimming took 11 bases from V and 1 from J, leaving 14 bases between them. This CDR3 has 13 residues. The germline CDR1 and CDR2 sequences are MNHNS and SASEGT. CDR3 amino acids: CAGAQETNTEAFF. CDR3 bases: TGTGCCGGAGCCCAAGAGACGAACACTGAAGCTTTCTTT.

The chain recombines TRBV5-1 with TRBJ2-7; D perhaps matches TRBD1 (6 bases). Germline V gene data show CDR1 as SGHRS and CDR2 as YFSETQ. V gave up 4 bases and J gave up 6 bases, with 14 bases separating them. The CDR3 has 13 amino acids. CDR3 coding DNA: TGCGCCAGCAGCGAAAACCAGGGGTCCGAGCAGTACTTC. Its protein is CASSENQGSEQYF.

For this clone: At one end the junction does not follow the germline gene, possibly because of a read error. The chain carries TRBV5-6 and TRBJ2-7, with 9 bases identical to TRBD1. The CDR3 has 15 amino acids. The germline V gene has CDR1 SGHDT and CDR2 YYEEEE. CDR3 amino acids: CAGSLVDRGAYEQYF. The DNA of the CDR3 is TGTGCCGGCAGCCTGGTGGACAGGGGAGCCTACGAGCAGTACTTC.

The chain is built from TRBV9 and TRBJ2-5, with 13 bases that match TRBD2. Germline assignment: CDR1 SGDLS and CDR2 YYNGEE. The CDR3 has 16 amino acids. V lost 4 bases, J lost 5 bases, and 8 bases stayed unmatched. CDR3 protein: CASSPIGLAGVETQYF. CDR3 bases: TGTGCCAGCAGCCCCATAGGACTAGCGGGGGTGGAGACCCAGTACTTC.

The chain combines TRBV9 with TRBJ1-5; D is ambiguous. V shed 0 bases and J shed 3 bases, with 4 bases lying between them. This CDR3 comprises 13 residues. Germline values: CDR1 SGDLS, CDR2 YYNGEE. CDR3 in amino acids: CASSVAVNQPQHF. The CDR3 DNA sequence: TGTGCCAGCAGCGTAGCTGTCAATCAGCCCCAGCATTTT. The complete variable domain, with remaining parts taken from reference TRBV9 and TRBJ1-5, reads DSGVTQTPKHLITATGQRVTLRCSPRSGDLSVYWYQQSLDQGLQFLIQYYNGEERAKGNILERFSAQQFPDLHSELNLSSLELGDSALYFCASSVAVNQPQHFGDGTRLSIL.

The rearrangement joins TRBV5-1 to TRBJ2-2; 10 nucleotides align to TRBD2. The germline V gene has CDR1 SGHRS and CDR2 YFSETQ. This CDR3 has 17 amino acids. The V segment lost 0 bases and the J segment 6 bases; nucleotides outside the gene matches: 8. In nucleotides, the CDR3 is TGCGCCAGCAGCTTGGAGCCTGGCCTAGCGGGAGCCGGGGAGCTGTTTTTT. Protein sequence: CASSLEPGLAGAGELFF. Complete variable domain (other parts from reference TRBV5-1 and TRBJ2-2): KAGVTQTPRYLIKTRGQQVTLSCSPISGHRSVSWYQQTPGQGLQFLFEYFSETQRNKGNFPGRFSGRQFSNSRSEMNVSTLELGDSALYLCASSLEPGLAGAGELFFGEGSRLTVL.

This chain joins TRBV5-5 and TRBJ1-5; D is ambiguous. This CDR3 has 14 residues. Per germline, CDR1 SGHKS and CDR2 YYEKEE (reference sequence). V was trimmed by 5 bases and J by 4 bases, leaving 13 bases between them. This chain's CDR3 is CASRPLSGNQPQHF. The CDR3, as DNA: TGTGCCAGCAGACCACTGAGCGGGAATCAGCCCCAGCATTTT.

The gene calls are TRBV29-1 and TRBJ2-5; 8 bases map to TRBD1. The V gene end was trimmed by 3 bases and the J gene end by 5 bases; junction bases not matched to a gene: 11. CDR3 length: 15 residues. In germline, CDR1 is SQVTM, CDR2 ANQGSEA. The CDR3 region has the DNA TGCAGCGTTGACAGGGGGCTGGGGGTGGGTGAGACCCAGTACTTC. Its translation is CSVDRGLGVGETQYF.

The genes are TRBV4-3 and TRBJ2-7; D is unresolved. In germline, CDR1 is LGHNA, CDR2 YSLEER. Trimming removed 0 bases from V and 4 bases from J, with 7 bases in between. This CDR3 has 13 residues. The CDR3 DNA reads as TGCGCCAGCAGCCAAGAGGCCGGGTACGAGCAGTACTTC. Amino acids: CASSQEAGYEQYF.